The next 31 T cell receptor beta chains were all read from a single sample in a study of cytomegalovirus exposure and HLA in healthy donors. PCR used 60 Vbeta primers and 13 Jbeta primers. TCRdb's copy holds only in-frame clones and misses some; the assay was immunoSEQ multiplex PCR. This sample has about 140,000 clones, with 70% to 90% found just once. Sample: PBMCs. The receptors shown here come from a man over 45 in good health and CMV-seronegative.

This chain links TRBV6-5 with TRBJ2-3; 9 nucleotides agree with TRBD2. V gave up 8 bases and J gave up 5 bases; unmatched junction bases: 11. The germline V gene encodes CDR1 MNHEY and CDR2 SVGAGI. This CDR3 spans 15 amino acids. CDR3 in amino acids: CASRVSGGIIDTQYF. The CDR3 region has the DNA TGTGCCAGCCGAGTGAGCGGGGGGATAATAGATACGCAGTATTTT.

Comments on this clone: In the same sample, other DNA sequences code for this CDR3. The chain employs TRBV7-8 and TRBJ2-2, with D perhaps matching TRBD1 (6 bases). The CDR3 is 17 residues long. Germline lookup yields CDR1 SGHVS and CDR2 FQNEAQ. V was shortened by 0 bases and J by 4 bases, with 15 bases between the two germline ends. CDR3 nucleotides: TGTGCCAGCAGCTTAGCCGACGTTACAGGGCCCACCGGGGAGCTGTTTTTT. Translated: CASSLADVTGPTGELFF.

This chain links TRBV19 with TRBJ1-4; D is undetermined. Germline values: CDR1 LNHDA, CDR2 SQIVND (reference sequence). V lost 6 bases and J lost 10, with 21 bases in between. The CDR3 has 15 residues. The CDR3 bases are TGTGCCAGTAGGGCGACTATGAGATATGAAACAAAACTGTTTTTT. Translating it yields CASRATMRYETKLFF.

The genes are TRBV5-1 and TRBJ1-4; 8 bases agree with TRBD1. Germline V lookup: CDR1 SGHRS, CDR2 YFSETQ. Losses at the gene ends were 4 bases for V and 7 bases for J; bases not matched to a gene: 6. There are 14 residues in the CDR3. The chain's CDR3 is CASSQGASGEKLFF. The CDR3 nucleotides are TGCGCCAGCAGCCAGGGGGCGAGTGGTGAAAAACTGTTTTTT.

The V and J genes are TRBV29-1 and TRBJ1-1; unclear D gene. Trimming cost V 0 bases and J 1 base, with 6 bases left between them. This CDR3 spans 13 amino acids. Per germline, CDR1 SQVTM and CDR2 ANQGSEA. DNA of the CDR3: TGCAGCGTTGAAGATCGGTCGAACACTGAAGCTTTCTTT. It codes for CSVEDRSNTEAFF.

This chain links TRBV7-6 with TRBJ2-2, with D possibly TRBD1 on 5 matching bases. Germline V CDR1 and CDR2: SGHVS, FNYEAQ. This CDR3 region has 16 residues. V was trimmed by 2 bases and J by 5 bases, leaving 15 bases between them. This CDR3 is CASSLSVRGGTGELFF. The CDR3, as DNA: TGTGCCAGCAGCTTATCGGTTAGGGGTGGGACCGGGGAGCTGTTTTTT.

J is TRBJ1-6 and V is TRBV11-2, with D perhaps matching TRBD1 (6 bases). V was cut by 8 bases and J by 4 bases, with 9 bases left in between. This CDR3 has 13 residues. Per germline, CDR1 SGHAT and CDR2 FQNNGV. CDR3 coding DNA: TGTGCCAGCCACGGACAGTATAATTCACCCCTCCACTTT. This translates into CASHGQYNSPLHF.

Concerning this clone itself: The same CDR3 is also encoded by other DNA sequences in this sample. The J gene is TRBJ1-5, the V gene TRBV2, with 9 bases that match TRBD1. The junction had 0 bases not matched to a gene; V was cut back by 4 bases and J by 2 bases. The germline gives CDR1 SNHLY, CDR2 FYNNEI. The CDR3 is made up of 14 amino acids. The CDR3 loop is CASSGTGGNQPQHF. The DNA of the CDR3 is TGTGCCAGCAGTGGGACAGGGGGCAATCAGCCCCAGCATTTT.

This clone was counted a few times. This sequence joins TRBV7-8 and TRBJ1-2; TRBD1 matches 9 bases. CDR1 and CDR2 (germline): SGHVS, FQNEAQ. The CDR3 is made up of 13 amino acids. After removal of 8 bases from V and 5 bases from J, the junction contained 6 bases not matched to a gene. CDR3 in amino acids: CASGTGPRYGYTF. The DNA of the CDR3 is TGTGCCAGCGGGACAGGGCCTCGGTATGGCTACACCTTC.

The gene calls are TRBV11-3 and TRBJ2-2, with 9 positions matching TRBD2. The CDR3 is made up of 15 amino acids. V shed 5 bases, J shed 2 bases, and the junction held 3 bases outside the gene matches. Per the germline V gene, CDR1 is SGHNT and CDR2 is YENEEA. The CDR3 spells CASSATSGNTGELFF. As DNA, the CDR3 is TGTGCCAGCAGCGCGACTAGCGGAAACACCGGGGAGCTGTTTTTT. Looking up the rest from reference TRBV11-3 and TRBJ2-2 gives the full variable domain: EAGVVQSPRYKIIEKKQPVAFWCNPISGHNTLYWYLQNLGQGPELLIRYENEEAVDDSQLPKDRFSAERLKGVDSTLKIQPAELGDSAVYLCASSATSGNTGELFFGEGSRLTVL.

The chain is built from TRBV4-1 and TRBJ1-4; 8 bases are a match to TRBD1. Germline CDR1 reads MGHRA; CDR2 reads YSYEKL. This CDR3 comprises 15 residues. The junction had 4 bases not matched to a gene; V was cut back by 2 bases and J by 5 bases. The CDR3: CASSQSTGENEKLFF. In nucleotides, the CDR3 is TGCGCCAGCAGCCAATCGACAGGGGAGAATGAAAAACTGTTTTTT.

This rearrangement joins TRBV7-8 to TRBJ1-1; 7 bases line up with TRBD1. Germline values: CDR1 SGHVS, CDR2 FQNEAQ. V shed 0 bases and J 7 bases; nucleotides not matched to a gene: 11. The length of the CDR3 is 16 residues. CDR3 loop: CASSLARTGGAGEAFF. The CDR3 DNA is TGTGCCAGCAGCTTAGCGAGGACAGGAGGAGCTGGTGAAGCTTTCTTT.

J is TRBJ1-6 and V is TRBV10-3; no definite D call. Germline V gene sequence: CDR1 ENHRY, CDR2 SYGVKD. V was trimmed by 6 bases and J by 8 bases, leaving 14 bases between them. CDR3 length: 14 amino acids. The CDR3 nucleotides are TGTGCCATCAGAGTGGGCAGATCGGATTCACCCCTCCACTTT. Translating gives CAIRVGRSDSPLHF.

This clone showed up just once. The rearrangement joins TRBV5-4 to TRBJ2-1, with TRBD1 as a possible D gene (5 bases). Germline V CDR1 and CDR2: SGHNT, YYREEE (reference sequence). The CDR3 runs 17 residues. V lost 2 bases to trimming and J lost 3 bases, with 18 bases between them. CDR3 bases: TGTGCCAGCAGCTTAGGTTCAGGGCGCTACGTCTACAATGAGCAGTTCTTC. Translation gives CASSLGSGRYVYNEQFF.

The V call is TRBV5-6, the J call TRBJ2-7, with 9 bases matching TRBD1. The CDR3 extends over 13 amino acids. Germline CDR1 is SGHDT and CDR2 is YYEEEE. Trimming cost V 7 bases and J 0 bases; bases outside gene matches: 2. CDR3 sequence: CASGTGSSYEQYF. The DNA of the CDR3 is TGTGCCAGCGGGACAGGGAGCTCCTACGAGCAGTACTTC. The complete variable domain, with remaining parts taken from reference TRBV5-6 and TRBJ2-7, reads DAGVTQSPTHLIKTRGQQVTLRCSPKSGHDTVSWYQQALGQGPQFIFQYYEEEERQRGNFPDRFSGHQFPNYSSELNVNALLLGDSALYLCASGTGSSYEQYFGPGTRLTVT.

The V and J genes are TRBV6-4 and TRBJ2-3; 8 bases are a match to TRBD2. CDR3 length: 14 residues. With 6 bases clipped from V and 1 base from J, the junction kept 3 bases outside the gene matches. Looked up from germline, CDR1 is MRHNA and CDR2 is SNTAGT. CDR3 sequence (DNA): TGTGCCAGCAGGAAGACTAGCGGCACAGATACGCAGTATTTT. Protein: CASRKTSGTDTQYF.

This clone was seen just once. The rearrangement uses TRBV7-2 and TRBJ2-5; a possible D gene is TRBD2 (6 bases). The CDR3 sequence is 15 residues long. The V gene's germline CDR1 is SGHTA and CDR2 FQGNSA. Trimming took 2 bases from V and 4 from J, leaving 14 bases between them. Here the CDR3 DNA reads TGTGCCAGCAGCTTAAATACCCTGGGGGGAGAGACCCAGTACTTC. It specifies CASSLNTLGGETQYF.

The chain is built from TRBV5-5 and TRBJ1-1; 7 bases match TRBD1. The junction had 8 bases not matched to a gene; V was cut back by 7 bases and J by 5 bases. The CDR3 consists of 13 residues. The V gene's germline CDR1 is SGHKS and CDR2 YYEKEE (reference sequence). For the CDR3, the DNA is TGTGCCAGCGGAAGACAGGGTCTGACTGAAGCTTTCTTT. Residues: CASGRQGLTEAFF.

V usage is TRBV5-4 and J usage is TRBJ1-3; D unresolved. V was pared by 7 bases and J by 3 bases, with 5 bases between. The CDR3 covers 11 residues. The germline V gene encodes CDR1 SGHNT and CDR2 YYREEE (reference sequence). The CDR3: CASLNGNTIYF. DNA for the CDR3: TGTGCCAGCCTTAATGGAAACACCATATATTTT.

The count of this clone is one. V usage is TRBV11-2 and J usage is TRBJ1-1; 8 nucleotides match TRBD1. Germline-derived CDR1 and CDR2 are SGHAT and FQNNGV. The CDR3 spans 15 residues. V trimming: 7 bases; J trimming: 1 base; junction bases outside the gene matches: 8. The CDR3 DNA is TGTGCCAGCACGGACTCCGGGACAGGGAACACTGAAGCTTTCTTT. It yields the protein CASTDSGTGNTEAFF.

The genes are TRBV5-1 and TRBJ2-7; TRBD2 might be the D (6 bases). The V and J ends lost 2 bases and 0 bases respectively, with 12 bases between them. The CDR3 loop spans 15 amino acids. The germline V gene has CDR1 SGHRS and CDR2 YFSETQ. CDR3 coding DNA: TGCGCCAGCAGCTTCCTCCCCGGGAGCTCCTACGAGCAGTACTTC. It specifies CASSFLPGSSYEQYF.

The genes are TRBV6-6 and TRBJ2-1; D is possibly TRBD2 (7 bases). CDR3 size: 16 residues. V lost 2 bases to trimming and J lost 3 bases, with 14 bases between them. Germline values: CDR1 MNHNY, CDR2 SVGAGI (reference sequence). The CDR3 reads CASSYRGEGGYNEQFF. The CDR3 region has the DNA TGTGCCAGCAGTTACCGTGGGGAGGGGGGCTACAATGAGCAGTTCTTC.

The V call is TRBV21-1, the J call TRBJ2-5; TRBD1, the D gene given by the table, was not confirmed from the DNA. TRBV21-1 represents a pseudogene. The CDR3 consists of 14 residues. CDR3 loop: CASSSTGLVETQYF. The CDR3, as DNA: TGTGCCAGCAGCAGCACAGGGTTGGTCGAGACCCAGTACTTC.

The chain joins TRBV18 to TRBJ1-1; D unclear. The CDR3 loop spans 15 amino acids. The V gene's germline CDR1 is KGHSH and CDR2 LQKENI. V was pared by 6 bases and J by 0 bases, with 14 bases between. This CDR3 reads CASSGLVGVNTEAFF. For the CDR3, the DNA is TGTGCCAGCTCGGGTCTGGTCGGGGTGAACACTGAAGCTTTCTTT.

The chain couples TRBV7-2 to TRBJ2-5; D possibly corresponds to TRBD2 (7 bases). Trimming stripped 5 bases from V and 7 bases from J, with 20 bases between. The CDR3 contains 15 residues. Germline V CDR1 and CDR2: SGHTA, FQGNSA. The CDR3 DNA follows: TGTGCCAGCAGCACTAGGGCGGGGGCCGAGGGGACCCAGTACTTC. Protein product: CASSTRAGAEGTQYF.

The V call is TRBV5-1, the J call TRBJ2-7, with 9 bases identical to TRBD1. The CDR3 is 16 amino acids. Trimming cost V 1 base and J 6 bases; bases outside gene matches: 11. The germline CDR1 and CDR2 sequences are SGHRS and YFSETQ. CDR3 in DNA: TGCGCCAGCAGCTTGCGGGCGACAGGGGGGTCTAGCGAGCAGTACTTC. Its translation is CASSLRATGGSSEQYF.

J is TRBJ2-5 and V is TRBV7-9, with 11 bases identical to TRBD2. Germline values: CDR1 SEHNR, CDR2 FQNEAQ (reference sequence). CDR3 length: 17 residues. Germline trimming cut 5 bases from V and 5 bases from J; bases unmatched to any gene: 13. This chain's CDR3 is CASSPRTSGPPRETQYF. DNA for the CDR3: TGTGCCAGCAGCCCACGGACTAGCGGGCCGCCCAGGGAGACCCAGTACTTC.

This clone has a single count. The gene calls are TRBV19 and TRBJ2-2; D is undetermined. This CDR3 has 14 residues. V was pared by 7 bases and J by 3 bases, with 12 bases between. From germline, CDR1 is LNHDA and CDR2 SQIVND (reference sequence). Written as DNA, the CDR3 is TGTGCCAGTACAGCACAGTGGGACACCGGGGAGCTGTTTTTT. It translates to CASTAQWDTGELFF. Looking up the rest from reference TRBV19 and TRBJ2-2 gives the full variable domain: DGGITQSPKYLFRKEGQNVTLSCEQNLNHDAMYWYRQDPGQGLRLIYYSQIVNDFQKGDIAEGYSVSREKKESFPLTVTSAQKNPTAFYLCASTAQWDTGELFFGEGSRLTVL.

The CDR3 DNA is TGCGCCAGCAGCTTGATCGCGGGACAGCAACACTCCTACAATGAGCAGTTCTTC. Its translation is CASSLIAGQQHSYNEQFF. The V gene is TRBV5-1, the J gene TRBJ2-1; maybe TRBD1 (7 bases). The CDR3 runs 18 residues. Germline V gene data show CDR1 as SGHRS and CDR2 as YFSETQ. V was pared by 1 base and J by 0 bases, with 17 bases between.

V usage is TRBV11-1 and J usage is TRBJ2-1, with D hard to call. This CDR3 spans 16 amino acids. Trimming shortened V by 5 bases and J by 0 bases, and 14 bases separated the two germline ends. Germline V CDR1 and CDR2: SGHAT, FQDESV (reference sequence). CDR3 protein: CASSKISWSSYNEQFF. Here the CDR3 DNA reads TGTGCCAGCAGCAAGATATCTTGGAGCTCCTACAATGAGCAGTTCTTC.

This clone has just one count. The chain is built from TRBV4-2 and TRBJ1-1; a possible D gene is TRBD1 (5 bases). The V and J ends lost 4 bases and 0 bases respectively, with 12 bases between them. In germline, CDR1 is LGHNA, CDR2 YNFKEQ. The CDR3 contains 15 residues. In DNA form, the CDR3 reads TGTGCCAGCAGCCTAACCCGACAGATGAACACTGAAGCTTTCTTT. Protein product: CASSLTRQMNTEAFF.